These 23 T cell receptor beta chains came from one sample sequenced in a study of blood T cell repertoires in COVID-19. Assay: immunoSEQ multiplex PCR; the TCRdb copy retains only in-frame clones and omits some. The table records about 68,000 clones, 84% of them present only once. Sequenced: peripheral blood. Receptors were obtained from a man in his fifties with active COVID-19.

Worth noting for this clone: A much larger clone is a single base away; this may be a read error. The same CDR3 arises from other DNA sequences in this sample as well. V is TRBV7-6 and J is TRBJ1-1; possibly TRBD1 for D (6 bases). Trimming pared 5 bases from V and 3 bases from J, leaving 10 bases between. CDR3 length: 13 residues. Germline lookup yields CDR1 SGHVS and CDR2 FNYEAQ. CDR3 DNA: TGTGCCAGCAGCCCACAGGGTTACACTGAAGCTTTCTTT. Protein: CASSPQGYTEAFF.

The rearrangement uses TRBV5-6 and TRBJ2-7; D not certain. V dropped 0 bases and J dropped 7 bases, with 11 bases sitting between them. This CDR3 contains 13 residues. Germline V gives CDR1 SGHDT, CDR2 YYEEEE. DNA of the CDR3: TGTGCCAGCAGCTTGGGTAGTTCGGTTGAGCAGTACTTC. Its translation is CASSLGSSVEQYF. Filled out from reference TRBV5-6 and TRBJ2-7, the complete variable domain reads DAGVTQSPTHLIKTRGQQVTLRCSPKSGHDTVSWYQQALGQGPQFIFQYYEEEERQRGNFPDRFSGHQFPNYSSELNVNALLLGDSALYLCASSLGSSVEQYFGPGTRLTVT.

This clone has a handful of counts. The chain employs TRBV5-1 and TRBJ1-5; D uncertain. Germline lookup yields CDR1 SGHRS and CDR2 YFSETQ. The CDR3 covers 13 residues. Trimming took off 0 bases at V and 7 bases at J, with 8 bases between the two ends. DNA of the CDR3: TGCGCCAGCAGCTTGGATTCGGTCCAGCCCCAGCATTTT. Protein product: CASSLDSVQPQHF.

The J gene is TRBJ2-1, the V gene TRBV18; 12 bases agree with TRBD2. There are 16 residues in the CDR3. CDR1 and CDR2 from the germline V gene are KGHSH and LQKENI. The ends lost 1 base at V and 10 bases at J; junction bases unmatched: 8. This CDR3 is CASSPQASGRAQEQFF. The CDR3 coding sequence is TGTGCCAGCTCACCACAAGCTAGCGGGAGGGCCCAAGAGCAGTTCTTC.

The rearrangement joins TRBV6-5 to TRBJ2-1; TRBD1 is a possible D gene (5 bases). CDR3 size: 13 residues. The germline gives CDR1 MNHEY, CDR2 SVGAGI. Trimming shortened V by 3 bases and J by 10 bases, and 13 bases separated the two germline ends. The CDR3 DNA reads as TGTGCCAGCAGTTATGGGCAGGGCGGCGAGCAGTTCTTC. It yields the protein CASSYGQGGEQFF.

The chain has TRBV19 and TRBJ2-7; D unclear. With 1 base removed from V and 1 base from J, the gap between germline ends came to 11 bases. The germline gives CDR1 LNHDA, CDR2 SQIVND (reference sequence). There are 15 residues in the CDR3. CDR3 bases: TGTGCCAGTAGTATAGCTGGCGGCAATTCCTACGAGCAGTACTTC. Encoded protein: CASSIAGGNSYEQYF.

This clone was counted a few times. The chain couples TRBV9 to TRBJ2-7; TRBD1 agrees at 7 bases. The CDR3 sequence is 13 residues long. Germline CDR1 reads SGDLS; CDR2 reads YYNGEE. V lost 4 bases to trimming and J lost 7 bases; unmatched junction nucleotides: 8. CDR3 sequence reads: CASSTGTVSEQYF. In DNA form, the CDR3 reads TGTGCCAGCAGCACCGGGACAGTAAGTGAGCAGTACTTC.

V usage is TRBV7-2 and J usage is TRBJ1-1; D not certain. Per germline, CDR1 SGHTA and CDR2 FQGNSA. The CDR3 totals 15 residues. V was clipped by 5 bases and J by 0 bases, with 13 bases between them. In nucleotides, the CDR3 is TGTGCCAGCAGCATCGGGAGACTAATGAACACTGAAGCTTTCTTT. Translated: CASSIGRLMNTEAFF.

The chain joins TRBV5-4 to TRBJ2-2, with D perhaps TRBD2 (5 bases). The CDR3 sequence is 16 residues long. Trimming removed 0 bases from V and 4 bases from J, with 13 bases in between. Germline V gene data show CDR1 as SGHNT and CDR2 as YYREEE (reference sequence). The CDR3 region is CASSLGAARGTGELFF. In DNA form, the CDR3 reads TGTGCCAGCAGCTTGGGAGCGGCCAGAGGCACCGGGGAGCTGTTTTTT. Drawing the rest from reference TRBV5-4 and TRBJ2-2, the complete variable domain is ETGVTQSPTHLIKTRGQQVTLRCSSQSGHNTVSWYQQALGQGPQFIFQYYREEENGRGNFPPRFSGLQFPNYSSELNVNALELDDSALYLCASSLGAARGTGELFFGEGSRLTVL.

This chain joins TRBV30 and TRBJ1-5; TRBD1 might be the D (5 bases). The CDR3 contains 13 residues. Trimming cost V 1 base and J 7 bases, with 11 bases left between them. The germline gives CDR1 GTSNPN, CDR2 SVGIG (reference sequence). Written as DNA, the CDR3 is TGTGCCTGGAGTGGAGGGAGGGGACAGCCCCAGCATTTT. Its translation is CAWSGGRGQPQHF.

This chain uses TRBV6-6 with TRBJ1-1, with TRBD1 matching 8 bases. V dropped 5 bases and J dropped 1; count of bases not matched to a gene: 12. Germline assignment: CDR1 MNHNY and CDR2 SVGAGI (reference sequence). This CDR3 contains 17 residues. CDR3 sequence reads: CASSLPGRGRGNTEAFF. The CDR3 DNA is TGTGCCAGCAGTCTACCGGGCAGGGGGCGAGGGAACACTGAAGCTTTCTTT.

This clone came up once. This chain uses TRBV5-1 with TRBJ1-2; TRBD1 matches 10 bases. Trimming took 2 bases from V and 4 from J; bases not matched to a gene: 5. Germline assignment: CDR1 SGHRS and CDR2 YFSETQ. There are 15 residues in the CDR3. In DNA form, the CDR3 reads TGCGCCAGCAGCTTTGGGACAGGGGCAAGCTATGGCTACACCTTC. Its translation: CASSFGTGASYGYTF. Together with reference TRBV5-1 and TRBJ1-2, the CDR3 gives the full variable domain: KAGVTQTPRYLIKTRGQQVTLSCSPISGHRSVSWYQQTPGQGLQFLFEYFSETQRNKGNFPGRFSGRQFSNSRSEMNVSTLELGDSALYLCASSFGTGASYGYTFGSGTRLTVV.

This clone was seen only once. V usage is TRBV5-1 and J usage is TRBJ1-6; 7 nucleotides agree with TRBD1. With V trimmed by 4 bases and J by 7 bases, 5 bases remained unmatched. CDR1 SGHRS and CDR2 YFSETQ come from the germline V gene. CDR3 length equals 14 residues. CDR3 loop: CASSPGTDNSPLHF. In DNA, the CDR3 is TGCGCCAGCAGCCCCGGGACAGACAATTCACCCCTCCACTTT.

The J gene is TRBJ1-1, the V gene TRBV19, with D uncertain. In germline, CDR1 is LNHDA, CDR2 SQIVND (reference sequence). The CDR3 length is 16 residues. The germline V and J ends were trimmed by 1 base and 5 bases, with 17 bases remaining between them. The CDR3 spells CASSIGQYRTSTEAFF. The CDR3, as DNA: TGTGCCAGTAGTATAGGGCAGTATCGAACCAGTACTGAAGCTTTCTTT.

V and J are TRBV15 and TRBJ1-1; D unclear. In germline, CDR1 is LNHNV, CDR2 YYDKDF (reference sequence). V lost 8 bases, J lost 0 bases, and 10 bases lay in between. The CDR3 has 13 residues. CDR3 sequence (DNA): TGTGCCACCGCCGGGTTCATGAACACTGAAGCTTTCTTT. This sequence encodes CATAGFMNTEAFF.

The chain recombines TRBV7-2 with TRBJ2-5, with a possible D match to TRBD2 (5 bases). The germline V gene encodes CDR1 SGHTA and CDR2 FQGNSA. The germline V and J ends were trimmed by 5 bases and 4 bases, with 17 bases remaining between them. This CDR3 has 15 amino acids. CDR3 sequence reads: CASSPSRPGGETQYF. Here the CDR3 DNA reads TGTGCCAGCAGCCCATCCCGTCCAGGAGGAGAGACCCAGTACTTC. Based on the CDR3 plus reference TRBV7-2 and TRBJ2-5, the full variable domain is GAGVSQSPSNKVTEKGKDVELRCDPISGHTALYWYRQSLGQGLEFLIYFQGNSAPDKSGLPSDRFSAERTGGSVSTLTIQRTQQEDSAVYLCASSPSRPGGETQYFGPGTRLLVL.

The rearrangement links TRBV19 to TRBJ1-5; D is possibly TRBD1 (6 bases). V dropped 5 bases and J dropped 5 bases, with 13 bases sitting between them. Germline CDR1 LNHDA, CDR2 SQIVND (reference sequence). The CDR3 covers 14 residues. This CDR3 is CASSWGNRDQPQHF. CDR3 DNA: TGTGCCAGTAGTTGGGGCAACAGGGATCAGCCCCAGCATTTT.

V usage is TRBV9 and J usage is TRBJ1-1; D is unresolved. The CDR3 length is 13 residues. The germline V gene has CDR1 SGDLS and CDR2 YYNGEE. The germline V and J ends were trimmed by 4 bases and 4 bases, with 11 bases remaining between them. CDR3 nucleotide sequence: TGTGCCAGCAGCTGGCCGGGGAGCACTGAAGCTTTCTTT. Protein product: CASSWPGSTEAFF.

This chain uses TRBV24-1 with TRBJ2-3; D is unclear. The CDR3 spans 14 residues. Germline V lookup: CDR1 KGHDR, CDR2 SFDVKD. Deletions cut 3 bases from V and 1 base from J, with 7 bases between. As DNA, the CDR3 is TGTGCCACCAGTGATCACTCCCGCACAGATACGCAGTATTTT. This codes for CATSDHSRTDTQYF.

In DNA form, the CDR3 reads TGTGCCAGCACCTTAGCGGGAGGGCTCAACACCGGGGAGCTGTTTTTT. Its protein product is CASTLAGGLNTGELFF. The V and J genes are TRBV27 and TRBJ2-2; 11 bases align to TRBD2. Looked up from germline, CDR1 is MNHEY and CDR2 is SMNVEV (reference sequence). V was clipped by 7 bases and J by 2 bases; unmatched bases: 6. The CDR3 spans 16 residues.

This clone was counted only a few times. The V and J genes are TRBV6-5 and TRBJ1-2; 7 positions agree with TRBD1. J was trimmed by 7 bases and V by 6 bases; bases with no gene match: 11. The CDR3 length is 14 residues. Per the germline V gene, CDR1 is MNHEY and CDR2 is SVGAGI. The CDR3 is CASRGDSVSSGYTF. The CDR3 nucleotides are TGTGCCAGCAGGGGGGACAGTGTCTCGTCTGGCTACACCTTC.

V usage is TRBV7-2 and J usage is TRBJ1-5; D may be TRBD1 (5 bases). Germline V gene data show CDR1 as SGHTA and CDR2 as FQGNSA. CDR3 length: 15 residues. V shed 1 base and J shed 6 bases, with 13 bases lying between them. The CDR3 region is CASSLEGSRVQPQHF. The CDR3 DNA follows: TGTGCCAGCAGCTTAGAGGGCTCCAGGGTTCAGCCCCAGCATTTT.

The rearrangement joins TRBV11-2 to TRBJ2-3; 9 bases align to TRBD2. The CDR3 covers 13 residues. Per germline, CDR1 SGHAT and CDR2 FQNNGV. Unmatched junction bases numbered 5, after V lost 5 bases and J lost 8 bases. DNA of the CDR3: TGTGCCAGCAGCCCGACTAGCGGTACTACGCAGTATTTT. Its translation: CASSPTSGTTQYF. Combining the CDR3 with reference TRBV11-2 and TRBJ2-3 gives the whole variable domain EAGVAQSPRYKIIEKRQSVAFWCNPISGHATLYWYQQILGQGPKLLIQFQNNGVVDDSQLPKDRFSAERLKGVDSTLKIQPAKLEDSAVYLCASSPTSGTTQYFGPGTRLTVL.